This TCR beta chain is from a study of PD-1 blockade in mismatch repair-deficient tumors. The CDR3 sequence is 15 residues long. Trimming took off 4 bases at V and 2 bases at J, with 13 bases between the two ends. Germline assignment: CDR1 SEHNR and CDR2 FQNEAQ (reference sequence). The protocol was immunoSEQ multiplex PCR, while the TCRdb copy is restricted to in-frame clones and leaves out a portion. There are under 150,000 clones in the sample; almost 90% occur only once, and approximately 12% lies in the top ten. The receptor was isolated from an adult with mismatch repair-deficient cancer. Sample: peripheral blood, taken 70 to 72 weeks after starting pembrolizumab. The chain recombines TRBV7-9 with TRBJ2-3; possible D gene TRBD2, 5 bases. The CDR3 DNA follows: TGTGCCAGCAGCTCCCCACTAGATTACACAGATACGCAGTATTTT. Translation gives CASSSPLDYTDTQYF.